This entry features one TCR beta chain sequence. Libraries were prepared by immunoSEQ multiplex PCR; TCRdb keeps only in-frame clonotypes and omits some of them. This sample has about 710,000 clones; 87% occur once, and the top ten carry 0.0094%. These data originate in a study of shared T cell receptors in the human thymus. Per the germline V gene, CDR1 is LNHDA and CDR2 is SQIVND (reference sequence). CDR3 length equals 18 residues. The V gene end was trimmed by 6 bases and the J gene end by 1 base; junction bases not matched to a gene: 12. This sample was also put to use in a study of human thymus T cells. That paper notes: Healthy Finnish infants undergoing corrective surgery for congenital heart defects were used as donors. Corrective cardiac operations yielded the resected thymus tissue. Thymic TCR repertoires of unrelated people reportedly overlapped highly.

The V and J genes are TRBV19 and TRBJ1-2, with 12 positions matching TRBD1. This receptor was taken from a boy under two years old with a congenital heart defect. The material sequenced was thymocytes. CDR3 sequence (DNA): TGTGCCAGTAGGGGACAGGGGGCTAATCGTCCTAATAACTATGGCTACACCTTC. It yields the protein CASRGQGANRPNNYGYTF. Using reference TRBV19 and TRBJ1-2 for the parts outside the CDR3, the full variable domain is DGGITQSPKYLFRKEGQNVTLSCEQNLNHDAMYWYRQDPGQGLRLIYYSQIVNDFQKGDIAEGYSVSREKKESFPLTVTSAQKNPTAFYLCASRGQGANRPNNYGYTFGSGTRLTVV.